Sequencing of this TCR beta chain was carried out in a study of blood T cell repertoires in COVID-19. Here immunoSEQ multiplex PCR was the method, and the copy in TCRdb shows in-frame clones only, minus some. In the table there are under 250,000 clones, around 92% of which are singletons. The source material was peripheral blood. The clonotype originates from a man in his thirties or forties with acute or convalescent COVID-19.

CDR3 in DNA: TGTGCCAGCAGCTTGGGGCAGAACTACGAGACCCAGTACTTC. As protein: CASSLGQNYETQYF. V gene TRBV5-5 combines with J gene TRBJ2-5, with unresolved D. CDR1 and CDR2 from the germline V gene are SGHKS and YYEKEE (reference sequence). Deletions cut 0 bases from V and 5 bases from J, with 11 bases between. This CDR3 comprises 14 residues.